This TCR beta chain was sequenced for a study of blood T cells in healthy people across ages. Overall study findings and caveats: Nothing was known about donor CMV status, and this possibly confounded expanded clonotype changes. Donors of long life had a larger count of naive CD4+ cells and greater diversity than aged donors.

On this clonotype itself: Its specificity is unknown. This may be a read error, as it is one base from a much larger clone.

The use of a sample-barcoded 5' primer and a J-beta primer mix characterized a second PCR of roughly 7 to 11 cycles. Via MiXCR, TCRdb re-called the 5' RACE reads, giving one row per CDR3 protein. The sample has roughly 2 million distinct CDR3 sequences; around half are singletons. This TCR was recovered from a woman in her 40s in good health. Sequencing was done on a sample of blood.

This chain's CDR3 is CAGSDLGPTGDSEQFF. The CDR3 DNA follows: TGTGCCGGCAGTGACCTCGGGCCAACCGGGGACAGTGAGCAGTTCTTC. The V and J genes are TRBV2 and TRBJ2-1; 7 nucleotides line up with TRBD1. The CDR3 totals 16 residues. CDR1 SNHLY and CDR2 FYNNEI come from the germline V gene. The variable domain in full, with the rest retrieved from reference TRBV2 and TRBJ2-1, is EPEVTQTPSHQVTQMGQEVILRCVPISNHLYFYWYRQILGQKVEFLVSFYNNEISEKSEIFDDQFSVERPDGSNFTLKIRSTKLEDSAMYFCAGSDLGPTGDSEQFFGPGTRLTVL.